These T cell receptor beta chains were read from a single sample in a study of blood T cell repertoires in COVID-19. Assay: immunoSEQ multiplex PCR; the TCRdb copy retains only in-frame clones and omits some. Among approximately 230,000 clones, 85% to 90% were seen once, and the ten largest hold approximately 1.4%. Input material: peripheral blood. These receptors came from a man older than 75 with acute or convalescent COVID-19. The CDR3 runs from the conserved cysteine through the conserved F or W. A D gene is named only where the DNA matches it firmly. Some rows mark clone size as missing; the rest say once, few, many or name a class of expanded clone.

J: TRBJ2-5
size: -
D: TRBD2
V: TRBV6-4
DNA: TGTGCCAGCAGTGACTCCCCTAGCGGGGGGCCACAAGAGACCCAGTACTTC
CDR3: CASSDSPSGGPQETQYF

J: TRBJ2-3
size: -
D: -
V: TRBV7-9
DNA: TGTGCCAGCAGCTTCGCCGGGTCCACAGATACGCAGTATTTT
CDR3: CASSFAGSTDTQYF

J: TRBJ2-7
size: once
D: -
V: TRBV10-3
DNA: TGTGCCATCAGTGAGCCGGGCGGGACCTCCTACGAGCAGTACTTC
CDR3: CAISEPGGTSYEQYF

J: TRBJ1-1
size: once
D: -
V: TRBV5-1
DNA: TGCGCCAGCAGCTTGATCCAGGGAAGTAGGACTGAAGCTTTCTTT
CDR3: CASSLIQGSRTEAFF

J: TRBJ2-1
size: -
D: TRBD1
V: TRBV7-3
DNA: TGTGCCAGCAGCTTAATTGTGACAGGGGTCGGGAATGAGCAGTTCTTC
CDR3: CASSLIVTGVGNEQFF

J: TRBJ1-4
size: -
D: TRBD1
V: TRBV5-6
DNA: TGTGCCAGCAGCTTAGGGACAGCAACTAATGAAAAACTGTTTTTT
CDR3: CASSLGTATNEKLFF

J: TRBJ2-7
size: -
D: TRBD2
V: TRBV9
DNA: TGTGCCAGCAGCACTTCGACAGCGGGGTACGAGCAGTACTTC
CDR3: CASSTSTAGYEQYF

J: TRBJ2-7
size: -
D: TRBD2
V: TRBV15
DNA: TGTGCCACCAGCAGAGATCTAGGGGCTAGCGGGAGCTACGAGCAGTACTTC
CDR3: CATSRDLGASGSYEQYF

J: TRBJ1-2
size: -
D: TRBD1
V: TRBV3-1/TRBV3-2
DNA: TGTGCCAGCAGAAAAAAAACGAGGGGGCGCGGCTACACCTTC
CDR3: CASRKKTRGRGYTF

J: TRBJ1-2
size: -
D: -
V: TRBV29-1
DNA: TGCAGCGTTTTAGAGGGCACCTATGGCTACACCTTC
CDR3: CSVLEGTYGYTF

J: TRBJ2-5
size: -
D: -
V: TRBV20-1
DNA: TGCAGTGCTAGTGCAGGGTTCGCTGAGTTCCAAGAGACCCAGTACTTC
CDR3: CSASAGFAEFQETQYF

J: TRBJ2-6
size: -
D: -
V: TRBV3-1/TRBV3-2
DNA: TGTGCCAGCAGCCAAGTCGGAGCTGGGGCCAACGTCCTGACTTTC
CDR3: CASSQVGAGANVLTF

J: TRBJ2-7
size: -
D: -
V: TRBV4-2
DNA: TGTGCCAGCAGCCAAGAGGGGACTCGCTCCTACGAGCAGTACTTC
CDR3: CASSQEGTRSYEQYF

J: TRBJ2-7
size: once
D: -
V: TRBV18
DNA: TGTGCCAGCTCACCAGATACCGGCTCCTACGAGCAGTACTTC
CDR3: CASSPDTGSYEQYF

J: TRBJ1-4
size: -
D: -
V: TRBV6-6
DNA: TGTGCCAGCAGTTACAGGGAGAATGAAAAACTGTTTTTT
CDR3: CASSYRENEKLFF

J: TRBJ2-3
size: -
D: -
V: TRBV10-3
DNA: TGTGCCATCAGTGACAGGGATACGCAGTATTTT
CDR3: CAISDRDTQYF

J: TRBJ1-2
size: -
D: TRBD1
V: TRBV28
DNA: TGTGCCAGCAGGGTCGGGACAGGCCCCTTCTATGGCTACACCTTC
CDR3: CASRVGTGPFYGYTF

J: TRBJ2-1
size: -
D: -
V: TRBV5-4
DNA: TGTGCCAGCCCCACGAAGGGGGGGGTTACCCCTGAGCAGTTCTTC
CDR3: CASPTKGGVTPEQFF

J: TRBJ1-3
size: -
D: -
V: TRBV3-1/TRBV3-2
DNA: TGTGCCAGCAGCCGCCGACTAGAATTGGGAAACACCATATATTTT
CDR3: CASSRRLELGNTIYF

J: TRBJ2-3
size: -
D: TRBD2
V: TRBV3-1/TRBV3-2
DNA: TGTGCCAGCAGCCTACGACTGACTAGCGGGGGGGCAGATACGCAGTATTTT
CDR3: CASSLRLTSGGADTQYF

J: TRBJ2-7
size: -
D: -
V: TRBV5-1
DNA: TGCGCCAGCAGCTTACAGCCGGGGTACGAGCAGTACTTC
CDR3: CASSLQPGYEQYF

J: TRBJ2-5
size: -
D: TRBD1
V: TRBV29-1
DNA: TGCAGCGCCCGGGGTGACAGGGGTATTGAGACCCAGTACTTC
CDR3: CSARGDRGIETQYF

J: TRBJ1-5
size: -
D: TRBD1
V: TRBV7-2
DNA: TGTGCCAGCAGCCGCGGGACAGGTCAATCATTGCCCCAGCATTTT
CDR3: CASSRGTGQSLPQHF

J: TRBJ2-6
size: -
D: -
V: TRBV7-3
DNA: TGTGCCAGCAGCTTAATGCCAGAAGTCTCTGGGGCCAACGTCCTGACTTTC
CDR3: CASSLMPEVSGANVLTF

J: TRBJ2-3
size: -
D: TRBD2
V: TRBV29-1
DNA: TGCAGCGTTGAAGATCGTCGGCGGGAGGGCCCAGATACGCAGTATTTT
CDR3: CSVEDRRREGPDTQYF

J: TRBJ1-4
size: -
D: TRBD1
V: TRBV14
DNA: TGTGCCAGCAGCCAACGCACAGGGGGCGCGGGTGAAAAACTGTTTTTT
CDR3: CASSQRTGGAGEKLFF

J: TRBJ2-3
size: once
D: TRBD2
V: TRBV29-1
DNA: TGCAGCGTTGAAGAATCTGGGACTAGCATAGATACGCAGTATTTT
CDR3: CSVEESGTSIDTQYF

J: TRBJ1-1
size: -
D: -
V: TRBV27
DNA: TGTGCCAGCAGTTTATTTCAGGGAGGGAACACTGAAGCTTTCTTT
CDR3: CASSLFQGGNTEAFF

J: TRBJ1-1
size: -
D: -
V: TRBV5-4
DNA: TGTGCCAGCAGCTTGCAGGGGATTGGGACTGAAGCTTTCTTT
CDR3: CASSLQGIGTEAFF

J: TRBJ1-5
size: -
D: TRBD1
V: TRBV6-6
DNA: TGTGCCAGCGGATTCCGACAGGGGCTCAATCAGCCCCAGCATTTT
CDR3: CASGFRQGLNQPQHF

J: TRBJ2-7
size: -
D: -
V: TRBV19
DNA: TGTGCCAGTAGTAGGCCCGGTACAGGGACCTACGAGCAGTACTTC
CDR3: CASSRPGTGTYEQYF

J: TRBJ2-5
size: -
D: TRBD2
V: TRBV6-2/TRBV6-3
DNA: TGTGCCAGCAGTTACTCAGGACTAGGTCAAGAGACCCAGTACTTC
CDR3: CASSYSGLGQETQYF